The 13 T cell receptor beta chains below all came from one sample that was sequenced in a study of blood T cell repertoires in COVID-19. Some clones are missing from TCRdb's copy, which holds only in-frame ones; the method was immunoSEQ multiplex PCR. The repertoire holds roughly 260,000 clones, with about nine tenths as singletons. Sequencing input: peripheral blood. Receptor source: a woman aged 45 to 65 who had recovered from COVID-19.

This rearrangement joins TRBV30 to TRBJ1-4, with D unresolved. The germline V and J ends were trimmed by 0 bases and 6 bases, with 11 bases remaining between them. CDR1 is GTSNPN, CDR2 SVGIG, per germline (reference sequence). The CDR3 runs 14 residues. CDR3: CAWSVSDADEKLFF. Here the CDR3 DNA reads TGTGCCTGGAGTGTTTCAGACGCGGATGAAAAACTGTTTTTT.

This clone was counted between two and nine times. The chain couples TRBV6-6 to TRBJ2-3, with D possibly being TRBD2 (7 bases). The CDR3 runs 15 residues. Germline V gene data show CDR1 as MNHNY and CDR2 as SVGAGI (reference sequence). V was clipped by 4 bases and J by 3 bases, with 14 bases between them. The CDR3 reads CASSSGGAETDTQYF. CDR3 nucleotides: TGTGCCAGCAGTTCTGGGGGGGCCGAGACAGATACGCAGTATTTT.

The chain uses TRBV6-2 or TRBV6-3 and TRBJ1-4; D is unclear. The germline gives CDR1 MNHEY, CDR2 SVGEGT. The CDR3 has 15 residues. Trimming cost V 2 bases and J 5 bases, with 12 bases left between them. CDR3 DNA sequence: TGTGCCAGCAGTTACATGGCAAGGAGGAATGAAAAACTGTTTTTT. Its protein product is CASSYMARRNEKLFF.

The J gene is TRBJ2-1, the V gene TRBV27, with D perhaps TRBD2 (5 bases). CDR3 length: 12 amino acids. The germline V gene has CDR1 MNHEY and CDR2 SMNVEV (reference sequence). The ends were cut back, 4 bases at V and 12 bases at J, with 13 bases in the middle. The DNA for the CDR3 is TGTGCCAGCAGTTCTGCGAGCGGAATGCAGTTCTTC. Translating gives CASSSASGMQFF.

This chain's CDR3 is CATSRAPWGQGAGETQYF. The CDR3 DNA sequence: TGTGCCACCAGCAGAGCTCCCTGGGGACAGGGGGCGGGGGAGACCCAGTACTTC. The V call is TRBV15, the J call TRBJ2-5; 12 bases line up with TRBD1. The CDR3 is made up of 18 amino acids. The V segment lost 1 base and the J segment 5 bases; nucleotides outside the gene matches: 11. Germline lookup yields CDR1 LNHNV and CDR2 YYDKDF (reference sequence).

The chain employs TRBV6-5 and TRBJ2-1; a weak D match, TRBD1 (6 bases). This CDR3 is 15 amino acids long. CDR1 is MNHEY, CDR2 SVGAGI, per germline. V was pared by 6 bases and J by 4 bases, with 16 bases between. CDR3 coding DNA: TGTGCCAGCAGGGCAAAAGGGGGTTTTTACAATGAGCAGTTCTTC. This sequence encodes CASRAKGGFYNEQFF.

V gene TRBV24-1 combines with J gene TRBJ1-5; 8 nucleotides agree with TRBD1. The CDR3 spans 17 residues. J gave up 3 bases and V 4 bases, and 10 bases lay outside the gene matches. Looked up from germline, CDR1 is KGHDR and CDR2 is SFDVKD. CDR3 sequence: CATSDSDRGPANQPQHF. CDR3 sequence (DNA): TGTGCCACCAGTGACTCTGACAGGGGTCCCGCCAATCAGCCCCAGCATTTT.

The CDR3 protein is CASSPHRPGGTEAFF. CDR3 sequence (DNA): TGTGCCAGCAGCCCGCATAGACCCGGAGGCACTGAAGCTTTCTTT. This rearrangement joins TRBV11-2 to TRBJ1-1; D remains unclear. Germline CDR1 reads SGHAT; CDR2 reads FQNNGV. The CDR3 consists of 15 residues. Trimming cost V 5 bases and J 4 bases, with 17 bases left between them.

The V and J genes are TRBV7-2 and TRBJ2-7; 8 nucleotides line up with TRBD2. The CDR3 loop spans 16 amino acids. Unmatched junction bases numbered 12, after V lost 5 bases and J lost 3 bases. The germline V gene has CDR1 SGHTA and CDR2 FQGNSA. CDR3 protein: CASSRRGGPIYYEQYF. CDR3 in DNA: TGTGCCAGCAGCCGCCGGGGGGGGCCGATATACTACGAGCAGTACTTC.

The gene calls are TRBV4-1 and TRBJ2-7, with TRBD1 matching 7 bases. CDR1 is MGHRA, CDR2 YSYEKL, per germline. The CDR3 runs to 15 residues. The ends lost 3 bases at V and 3 bases at J; junction bases unmatched: 8. Here the CDR3 reads CASSQRTGNHYEQYF. CDR3 nucleotides: TGCGCCAGCAGCCAGCGGACAGGTAACCACTACGAGCAGTACTTC.

The V gene is TRBV30, the J gene TRBJ1-1, with 7 bases lining up with TRBD1. Germline CDR1 GTSNPN, CDR2 SVGIG (reference sequence). The CDR3 covers 13 residues. The V and J ends lost 3 bases and 8 bases, in that order; junction bases with no gene match: 9. The CDR3 DNA reads as TGTGCCTGGAGCGGACAGGCCGACGCCGAAGCTTTCTTT. Translated, it gives CAWSGQADAEAFF.

The CDR3 DNA sequence: TGTGCCTCCGACAGCGGGGGATGGGACGAGCAGTACTTC. Protein product: CASDSGGWDEQYF. This chain connects TRBV30 to TRBJ2-7; 8 bases are a match to TRBD2. V shed 7 bases and J 5 bases; nucleotides not matched to a gene: 10. Looked up from germline, CDR1 is GTSNPN and CDR2 is SVGIG (reference sequence). The CDR3 sequence is 13 residues long.

This chain uses TRBV5-1 with TRBJ2-7, with TRBD1 matching 7 bases. The V gene's germline CDR1 is SGHRS and CDR2 YFSETQ. V was clipped by 0 bases and J by 3 bases; unmatched bases: 9. This CDR3 contains 16 residues. The CDR3 sequence is CASSLGAGTALYEQYF. The CDR3 region has the DNA TGCGCCAGCAGCTTGGGCGCCGGGACAGCCCTCTACGAGCAGTACTTC.